Shown below are 9 T cell receptor beta chains from a single sample sequenced in a study of tumor-infiltrating lymphocytes in localized non-small cell lung cancer. Method: immunoSEQ multiplex PCR; TCRdb's copy keeps in-frame clones and lacks some. Counted here are some 10,000 clones, about 60% occurring once; the ten biggest clones make up more than 9%. The sample consisted of lung tumor tissue. These receptors came from a human donor with non-small cell lung cancer.

The rearrangement joins TRBV10-3 to TRBJ1-2; D is unclear. The CDR3 consists of 12 residues. The germline V gene has CDR1 ENHRY and CDR2 SYGVKD. V was pared by 2 bases and J by 5 bases, with 6 bases between. Here the CDR3 reads CAISEPGYGYTF. The CDR3 coding sequence is TGTGCCATCAGTGAGCCAGGTTATGGCTACACCTTC.

The chain combines TRBV30 with TRBJ2-6; D not certain. CDR1 is GTSNPN, CDR2 SVGIG, per germline (reference sequence). Trimming stripped 0 bases from V and 0 bases from J, with 6 bases between. CDR3 length: 15 amino acids. This CDR3 reads CAWSVLGSGANVLTF. DNA of the CDR3: TGTGCCTGGAGTGTATTGGGCTCTGGGGCCAACGTCCTGACTTTC.

This clone has only a few counts. This chain connects TRBV7-9 to TRBJ2-7; D unclear. Trimming removed 5 bases at V and 0 bases at J, with 14 bases between. The CDR3 has 15 residues. Germline V gene sequence: CDR1 SEHNR, CDR2 FQNEAQ (reference sequence). The CDR3 bases are TGTGCCAGCAGCCCCGTTCGGGCGGTCTCCTACGAGCAGTACTTC. As protein: CASSPVRAVSYEQYF.

This clone qualifies as medium-sized. The chain links TRBV7-9 to TRBJ1-6, with TRBD1 identical over 8 bases. This CDR3 comprises 15 residues. V gave up 4 bases and J gave up 9 bases; unmatched junction bases: 8. The germline gives CDR1 SEHNR, CDR2 FQNEAQ (reference sequence). The DNA for the CDR3 is TGTGCCAGCAGCTCTTACCGGGACAGGTCTTCACCCCTCCACTTT. Its protein product is CASSSYRDRSSPLHF.

The rearrangement joins TRBV7-2 to TRBJ2-7, with D unresolved. CDR3 length: 13 amino acids. Trimming took off 3 bases at V and 3 bases at J, with 9 bases between the two ends. Looked up from germline, CDR1 is SGHTA and CDR2 is FQGNSA. This CDR3 reads CASSFLPNYEQYF. The CDR3 DNA reads as TGTGCCAGCAGCTTTTTACCTAACTACGAGCAGTACTTC.

This chain links TRBV7-6 with TRBJ2-3, with D perhaps TRBD1 or TRBD2 (5 bases each). The germline V gene has CDR1 SGHVS and CDR2 FNYEAQ. This CDR3 is built from 12 residues. The ends were cut back, 7 bases at V and 9 bases at J, with 14 bases in the middle. Here the CDR3 DNA reads TGTGCCAGCAAAGGGCTAGAGGGGACGCAGTATTTT. This encodes CASKGLEGTQYF.

The chain uses TRBV18 and TRBJ2-3, with D perhaps TRBD1 or TRBD2 (5 bases each). Germline CDR1 KGHSH, CDR2 LQKENI. Trimming pared 2 bases from V and 6 bases from J, leaving 9 bases between. CDR3 length: 13 residues. The CDR3 DNA sequence: TGTGCCAGCTCACCAGAGGGGCGGGATACGCAGTATTTT. Encoded protein: CASSPEGRDTQYF.

V gene TRBV6-5 combines with J gene TRBJ1-1, with D hard to call. Deletions cut 6 bases from V and 1 base from J, with 6 bases between. The CDR3 sequence is 12 residues long. Germline V gene data show CDR1 as MNHEY and CDR2 as SVGAGI. The chain's CDR3 is CASRQPNTEAFF. The CDR3 DNA follows: TGTGCCAGCAGACAGCCGAACACTGAAGCTTTCTTT.

Only a few counts were recorded for this clone. J is TRBJ1-5 and V is TRBV29-1; 7 positions match TRBD1. The V and J ends lost 4 bases and 2 bases, in that order; junction bases with no gene match: 8. The CDR3 is 15 residues long. The germline V gene encodes CDR1 SQVTM and CDR2 ANQGSEA. The CDR3 sequence: CSVASTGVGNQPQHF. CDR3 DNA: TGCAGCGTTGCCTCTACAGGGGTTGGCAATCAGCCCCAGCATTTT.